This T cell receptor beta chain was recorded in a study of T cell responses to AZD1222 COVID-19 vaccine. The method was immunoSEQ multiplex PCR; TCRdb's version includes in-frame clones alone and lacks a portion of them. The data show 70,000 to 95,000 clones, more than 70% seen once. The CDR3 consists of 13 residues. V lost 7 bases and J lost 7, with 13 bases in between. The source was peripheral blood, collected on day 0 of AZD1222 vaccination. The chain recombines TRBV12-3 or TRBV12-4 with TRBJ2-2, with a weak D call TRBD2 (5 bases). The clonotype comes from an adult in good health. The CDR3 here is CASTRTGGGELFF. The CDR3 DNA follows: TGTGCCAGCACGCGGACCGGAGGCGGGGAGCTGTTTTTT.